Reported below is one T cell receptor beta chain. It has no known antigen specificity. The record has no base qualities; no much larger clone is one base away. The sample is drawn from a study of control samples from healthy donors and cancer patients (dated by TCRdb to 2018 to 2020). Its CDR3 holds 15 amino acids, cysteine through phenylalanine. Only the CDR3 DNA stays, 45 bases, in frame from base 1. The germline V gene yields MNHEY for CDR1 and SVGAGI for CDR2. Unmatched junction bases come to 7, with V trimmed by 4 bases and J by 5 bases. Libraries were constructed by the immunoSEQ multiplex PCR assay. The table was pulled from immuneACCESS by TCRdb, which kept in-frame rearrangements only. Such tables lose some clones; where checked, under half of the loss comes from unresolved V genes, and the rest has no known cause. This sample is represented by 150,000 to 200,000 clones; about 90% of them were singletons. Approximately 12% of the sample is taken by the ten largest.

Sequenced: blood. The V and J segments used are TRBV6-5 and TRBJ1-5, with 8 bases in between that match TRBD1. This TCR came from a young man in good health. The DNA reads as follows: TGTGCCAGCAGTTCAAGCCGGGACAGGTATCAGCCCCAGCATTTT. Translation gives CASSSSRDRYQPQHF.